This T cell receptor beta chain emerged from a study of cytomegalovirus exposure and HLA in healthy donors. Germline CDR1 is MNHEY and CDR2 is SMNVEV (reference sequence). Trimming took 5 bases from V and 6 from J, leaving 13 bases between them. The CDR3 is made up of 13 amino acids. With 60 Vbeta and 13 Jbeta primers, the PCR was carried out. Libraries were prepared by immunoSEQ multiplex PCR; TCRdb keeps only in-frame clonotypes and omits some of them. The sample includes over 85,000 clones, about 74% of them seen just once. Sequencing used PBMCs. The V and J genes are TRBV27 and TRBJ2-5; D gene uncertain. The origin of this receptor is a male donor in good health and CMV-seropositive. CDR3 DNA sequence: TGTGCCAGCAGTCCCCCAGGCCGGAAGACCCAGTACTTC. This encodes CASSPPGRKTQYF.